This T cell receptor (beta chain) was sequenced during a study of T cell responses to AZD1222 COVID-19 vaccine. J was trimmed by 4 bases and V by 1 base; bases with no gene match: 12. The CDR3 is made up of 18 amino acids. CDR1 is LGHNA and CDR2 is YSLEER in the germline V gene. Concerning this clone itself: The target antigen is unknown.

General study findings and limits: White British donors predominated, females outnumbered males, and clonal diversity was possibly underestimated. With two AZD1222 doses given, Spike-specific TCR breadth and depth both rose. Vaccine-associated CD4 TCRs spanned spike, dominant at 160-218 and 743-854.

Here immunoSEQ multiplex PCR was the method, and the copy in TCRdb shows in-frame clones only, minus some. Among approximately 150,000 clones listed, approximately 90% were seen once. The source is an adult in good health. This rearrangement joins TRBV4-3 to TRBJ2-3; 9 nucleotides line up with TRBD2. Sequenced material: peripheral blood, taken on day 0 of AZD1222 vaccination. CDR3 nucleotide sequence: TGCGCCAGCAGCCAAGCTGCTTCGAGAGCGGGAGGCGCAGATACGCAGTATTTT. It translates to CASSQAASRAGGADTQYF.